What follows describes a single TCR beta chain. What it binds is unknown. The data originate from a study of quantifying T cell responses using KT2 cells. Overall study: cDNA was made from DNase-treated RNA using alpha and beta constant primers. Estimated efficiency of the T4 ligation step was above 9% under optimum conditions. Study results and limitations: At about one KT2 cell per 100,000 PBMC, KT2 sequences were still detected.

The sample is PBMC spiked with counted cells of clone KT2. Different KT2-to-PBMC ratios were created with a constant PBMC count. An oligo carrying a UMI was ligated to the cDNA 3' end. An equimolar mix of RC1.1 and RC1.2 primed the beta chain across TRBC1 and TRBC2. TCRdb re-derived calls from the UMI-ligation and nested PCR reads in MiXCR, one entry per CDR3 protein. This table holds about 33,000 distinct CDR3 sequences, about a tenth found once. This TCR was recovered from a human donor. What was sequenced was PBMCs spiked with cells of the T cell clone KT2.

The DNA of the CDR3 is TGCGCCAGCAGCTTCGCGGGGGGACCCGATGAGCAGTTCTTC. This gives the protein CASSFAGGPDEQFF. The chain has TRBV5-1 and TRBJ2-1, with TRBD2 identical over 8 bases. The CDR3 totals 14 residues. The V gene's germline CDR1 is SGHRS and CDR2 YFSETQ. V gave up 2 bases and J gave up 8 bases; unmatched junction bases: 6.